This TCR beta chain is drawn from a study of blood T cell repertoires in COVID-19. Study at large: PBMCs, B-cell-depleted T cells, or T cells were the source of the cDNA or gDNA that made up the material.

Per the authors' pipeline: From reference gene primer amplification, estimates of nucleated cell counts were derived. Here immunoSEQ multiplex PCR was the method, and the copy in TCRdb shows in-frame clones only, minus some. V, J and clone size are those of that table, while D and trimming were read from the DNA. Among approximately 67,000 clones, 87% were seen once, and the ten largest hold around 8%. Per the germline V gene, CDR1 is SGDLS and CDR2 is YYNGEE. The V end lost 0 bases, the J end lost 6 bases, and 9 bases lay between the germline ends. The CDR3 covers 13 residues. V and J are TRBV9 and TRBJ1-1; a possible D gene is TRBD1 (6 bases). The TCR sequence derives from a man aged 50 or older with active COVID-19. The sequenced sample consisted of peripheral blood. CDR3 region: CASSVGAGAEAFF. DNA of the CDR3: TGTGCCAGCAGCGTAGGGGCAGGGGCTGAAGCTTTCTTT.